This T cell receptor (beta chain) was captured by sequencing in a study of T cells after yellow fever vaccination. Study context: The SMART-Seq v4 Ultra Low Input method served to prepare the low-cell-number fractions.

By 5'RACE template switching, TCR cDNA was produced, with a universal primer site and UMIs added in the process. One entry per CDR3 protein, called by TCRdb with MiXCR from the 5' RACE reads. This sample has 300,000 to 400,000 distinct CDR3 sequences; 8.1% occur once, and the top ten carry 17%. Study-level points and caveats: Abundant clonotypes (contaminants from the bulk population) could be present in FACS-sorted repertoires. Secondary responses were weaker yet peaked faster, day 5 versus 15.

Many counts were recorded for this clonotype. The target antigen is unknown. The trim removed 3 bases at V and 4 bases at J, leaving 3 bases unmatched. The CDR3 covers 14 residues. This receptor was obtained from a man between 18 and 29 years old who received the YFV17D yellow fever vaccine. The chain employs TRBV12-3 or TRBV12-4 and TRBJ2-5; 9 bases agree with TRBD1. The sequencing here drew on PBMCs, taken roughly 46 days after the first yellow fever vaccination. This CDR3 reads CASSFPDRGETQYF. The CDR3 nucleotides read TGTGCCAGCAGTTTCCCGGACAGGGGAGAGACCCAGTACTTC.